This T cell receptor beta chain was identified during a study of neurological immune-mediated disorders. Overall study: Multiple sclerosis patients numbering approximately 34 comprised approximately 31 relapsing-remitting and 3 secondary progressive patients.

The time point is: longitudinal time-point 1 (baseline). This clonotype is classed as medium-sized. cDNA synthesis was performed by 5'RACE with 10-nucleotide random UMIs. Via MiXCR, TCRdb re-called the 5' RACE reads, giving one row per CDR3 protein. The data show 35,000 to 45,000 distinct CDR3 sequences, under 4% seen once. The V end was cut by 5 bases, the J end by 0 bases, with 14 bases between. Germline V CDR1 and CDR2: DFQATT, SNEGSKA (reference sequence). This CDR3 has 14 residues. The clonotype was recovered from a woman in her fifties or sixties with multiple sclerosis. The chain joins TRBV20-1 to TRBJ2-7; possibly TRBD2 for D (6 bases). The specimen was PBMCs. CDR3 bases: TGCAGTGCTCCGAACCGGGGGACCTCCTACGAGCAGTACTTC. Translated: CSAPNRGTSYEQYF.